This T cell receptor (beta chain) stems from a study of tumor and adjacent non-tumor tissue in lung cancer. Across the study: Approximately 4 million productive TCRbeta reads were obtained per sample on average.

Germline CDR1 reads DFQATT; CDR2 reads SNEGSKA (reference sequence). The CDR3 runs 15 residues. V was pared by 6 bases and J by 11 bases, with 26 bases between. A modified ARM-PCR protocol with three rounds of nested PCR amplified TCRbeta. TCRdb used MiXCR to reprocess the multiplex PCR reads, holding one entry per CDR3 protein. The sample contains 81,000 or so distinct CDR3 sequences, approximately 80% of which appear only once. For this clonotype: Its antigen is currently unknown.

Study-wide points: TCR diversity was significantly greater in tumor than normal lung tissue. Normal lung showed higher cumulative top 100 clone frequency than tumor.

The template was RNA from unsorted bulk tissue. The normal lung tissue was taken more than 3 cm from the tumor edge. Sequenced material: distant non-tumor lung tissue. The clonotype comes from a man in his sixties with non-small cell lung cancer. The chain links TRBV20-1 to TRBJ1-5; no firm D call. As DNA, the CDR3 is TGCAGTGCACTCAGAGTGAGGGAGGGCATAAAGGCCCAGCATTTT. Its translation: CSALRVREGIKAQHF.